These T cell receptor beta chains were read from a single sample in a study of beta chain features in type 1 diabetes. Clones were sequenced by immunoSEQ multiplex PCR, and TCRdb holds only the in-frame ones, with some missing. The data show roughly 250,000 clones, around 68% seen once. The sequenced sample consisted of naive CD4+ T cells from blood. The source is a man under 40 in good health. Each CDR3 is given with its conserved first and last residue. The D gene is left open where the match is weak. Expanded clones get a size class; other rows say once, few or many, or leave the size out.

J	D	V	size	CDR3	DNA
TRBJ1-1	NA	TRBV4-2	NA	CASKYREDTEAFF	TGTGCCAGCAAGTACAGGGAGGACACTGAAGCTTTCTTT
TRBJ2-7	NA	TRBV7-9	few	CASSLPAYEQYF	TGTGCCAGCAGCTTACCAGCCTACGAGCAGTACTTC
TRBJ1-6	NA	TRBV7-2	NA	CASSLLAGEGNSPLHF	TGTGCCAGCAGCTTATTGGCAGGGGAGGGGAATTCACCCCTCCACTTT
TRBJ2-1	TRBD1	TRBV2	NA	CASTMTGGWNEQFF	TGTGCCAGCACCATGACAGGGGGCTGGAATGAGCAGTTCTTC
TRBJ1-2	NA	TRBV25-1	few	CASSESNYGYTF	TGTGCCAGCAGTGAATCTAACTATGGCTACACCTTC
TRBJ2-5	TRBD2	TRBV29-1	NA	CSVEEGLAGVETQYF	TGCAGCGTTGAAGAAGGGCTAGCGGGAGTTGAGACCCAGTACTTC
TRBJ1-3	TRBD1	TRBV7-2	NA	CASSLPGQAGNTIYF	TGTGCCAGCAGCCTGCCGGGACAGGCTGGAAACACCATATATTTT
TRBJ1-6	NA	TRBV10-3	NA	CAISVLGQPSPLHF	TGTGCCATCAGTGTTCTCGGACAGCCTTCACCCCTCCACTTT
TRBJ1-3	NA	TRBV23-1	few	CASSQKLLDRKAGNTIYF	TGCGCCAGCAGTCAAAAACTCCTCGACAGGAAAGCTGGAAACACCATATATTTT
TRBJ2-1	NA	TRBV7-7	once	CASSPLGDYEQFF	TGTGCCAGCAGCCCCTTGGGGGACTATGAGCAGTTCTTC
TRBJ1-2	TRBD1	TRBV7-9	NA	CASSPNRDRTNYGYTF	TGTGCCAGCAGCCCAAACAGGGACAGGACAAACTATGGCTACACCTTC
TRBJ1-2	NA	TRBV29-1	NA	CSAHSLRAYGYTF	TGCAGCGCCCACAGCCTTCGGGCCTATGGCTACACCTTC
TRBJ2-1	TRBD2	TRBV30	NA	CAWSVGTSGSNEQFF	TGTGCCTGGAGTGTGGGGACTAGCGGGAGTAATGAGCAGTTCTTC
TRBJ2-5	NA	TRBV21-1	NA	CASSKFSGETQYF	TGTGCCAGCAGCAAATTTAGCGGGGAGACCCAGTACTTC
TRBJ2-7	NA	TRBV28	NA	CASSTPGMNLFYEQYF	TGTGCCAGCAGCACACCCGGGATGAATCTTTTCTACGAGCAGTACTTC
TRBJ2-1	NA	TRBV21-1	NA	CASSESREVPYNEQFF	TGTGCCAGCAGCGAATCACGGGAGGTTCCCTACAATGAGCAGTTCTTC
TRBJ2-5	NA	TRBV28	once	CASSQGQTQYF	TGTGCCAGCAGTCAAGGACAGACCCAGTACTTC
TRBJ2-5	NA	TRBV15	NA	CATNYRDGETQYF	TGTGCCACCAATTACAGGGACGGAGAGACCCAGTACTTC
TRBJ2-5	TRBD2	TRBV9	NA	CASSASGAGGQETQYF	TGTGCCAGCAGTGCCTCTGGAGCGGGGGGACAAGAGACCCAGTACTTC
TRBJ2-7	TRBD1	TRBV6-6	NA	CASRYTTGTAYEQYF	TGTGCCAGCAGATACACCACCGGGACAGCCTACGAGCAGTACTTC
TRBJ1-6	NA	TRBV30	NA	CAWKDGAHSPLHF	TGTGCCTGGAAGGATGGAGCTCATTCACCCCTCCACTTT
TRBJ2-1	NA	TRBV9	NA	CASSVRRNGNEQFF	TGTGCCAGCAGCGTTCGGAGAAATGGCAATGAGCAGTTCTTC
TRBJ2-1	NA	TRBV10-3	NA	CAIRDEYNEQFF	TGTGCCATTCGGGACGAGTACAATGAGCAGTTCTTC
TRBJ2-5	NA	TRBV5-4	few	CASSLGLQETQYF	TGTGCCAGCAGCTTGGGGCTACAAGAGACCCAGTACTTC
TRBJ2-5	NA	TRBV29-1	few	CSVAGTTWETQYF	TGCAGCGTGGCCGGGACAACATGGGAGACCCAGTACTTC
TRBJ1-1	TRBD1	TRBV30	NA	CAWSPGQALTEAFF	TGTGCCTGGAGTCCCGGACAGGCCCTCACTGAAGCTTTCTTT
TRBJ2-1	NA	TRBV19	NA	CASSIAGINEQFF	TGTGCCAGTAGTATTGCAGGGATCAATGAGCAGTTCTTC
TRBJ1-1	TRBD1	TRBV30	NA	CAWSPGQGNTEAFF	TGTGCCTGGAGCCCGGGACAGGGAAACACTGAAGCTTTCTTT
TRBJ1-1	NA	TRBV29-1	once	CSVKGMNTEAFF	TGCAGCGTTAAGGGGATGAACACTGAAGCTTTCTTT
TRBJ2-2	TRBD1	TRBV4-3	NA	CASSLGRTGVTGELFF	TGCGCCAGCAGCCTCGGGAGGACAGGGGTCACCGGGGAGCTGTTTTTT
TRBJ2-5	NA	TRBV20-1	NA	CSATTQETQYF	TGCAGTGCCACCACACAAGAGACCCAGTACTTC
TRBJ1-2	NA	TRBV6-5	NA	CASSETGAYYGYTF	TGTGCCAGCAGTGAGACAGGAGCCTACTATGGCTACACCTTC
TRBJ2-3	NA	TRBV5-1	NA	CASSLLPDSTDTQYF	TGCGCCAGCAGCTTACTCCCGGATAGCACAGATACGCAGTATTTT
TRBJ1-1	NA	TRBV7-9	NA	CASSFGQQNTEAFF	TGTGCCAGCAGCTTTGGTCAGCAGAACACTGAAGCTTTCTTT
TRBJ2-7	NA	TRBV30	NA	CAWRYSHEQYF	TGTGCCTGGAGATACAGCCACGAGCAGTACTTC
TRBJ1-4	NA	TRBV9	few	CASSVDGEKLFF	TGTGCCAGCAGCGTAGATGGGGAAAAACTGTTTTTT
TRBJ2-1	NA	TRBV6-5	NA	CASSRGGEQFF	TGTGCCAGCAGTCGAGGAGGTGAGCAGTTCTTC
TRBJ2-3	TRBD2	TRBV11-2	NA	CASSTGLAGLTDTQYF	TGTGCCAGCAGCACCGGACTAGCGGGACTCACAGATACGCAGTATTTT
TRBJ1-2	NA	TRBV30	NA	CAWSVRVSGYTF	TGTGCCTGGAGTGTACGAGTATCTGGCTACACCTTC
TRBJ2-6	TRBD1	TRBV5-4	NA	CASSGDRAGANVLTF	TGTGCCAGCAGTGGGGACAGGGCCGGGGCCAACGTCCTGACTTTC
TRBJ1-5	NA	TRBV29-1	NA	CSVRQGAGQPQHF	TGCAGCGTCCGGCAAGGGGCCGGTCAGCCCCAGCATTTT
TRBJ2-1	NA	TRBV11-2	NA	CASSSSWQGSTNEQFF	TGTGCCAGCAGCTCATCCTGGCAGGGTAGTACGAATGAGCAGTTCTTC
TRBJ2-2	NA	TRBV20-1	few	CSATNTGELFF	TGCAGTGCTACGAACACCGGGGAGCTGTTTTTT
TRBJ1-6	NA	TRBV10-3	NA	CAISEGSFNSPLHF	TGTGCCATCAGTGAGGGATCTTTTAATTCACCCCTCCACTTT
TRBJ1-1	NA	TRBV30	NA	CAWAATQNTEAFF	TGTGCCTGGGCGGCGACACAGAACACTGAAGCTTTCTTT
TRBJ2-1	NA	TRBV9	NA	CASSVVGVGDNEQFF	TGTGCCAGCAGCGTAGTGGGGGTAGGAGACAATGAGCAGTTCTTC
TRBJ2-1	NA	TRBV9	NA	CASSPRGGAGEQFF	TGTGCCAGCAGCCCCAGAGGGGGGGCAGGCGAGCAGTTCTTC
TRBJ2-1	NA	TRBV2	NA	CASSVGHSSYNEQFF	TGTGCCAGCAGTGTAGGCCACAGCTCCTACAATGAGCAGTTCTTC
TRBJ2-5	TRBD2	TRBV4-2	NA	CASSQEASGGETQYF	TGTGCCAGCAGCCAAGAGGCCAGCGGGGGAGAGACCCAGTACTTC
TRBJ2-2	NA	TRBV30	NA	CAWSNMGTTGELFF	TGTGCCTGGAGTAATATGGGAACCACCGGGGAGCTGTTTTTT
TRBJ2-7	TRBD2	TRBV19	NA	CASSTTSGNFYEQYF	TGTGCCAGTAGTACCACTAGCGGGAACTTCTACGAGCAGTACTTC
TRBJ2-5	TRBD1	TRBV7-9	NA	CASSSGTGKETQYF	TGTGCCAGCAGCTCCGGGACAGGAAAAGAGACCCAGTACTTC
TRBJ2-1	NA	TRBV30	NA	CAWSGSSYNEQFF	TGTGCCTGGAGTGGGTCTTCCTACAATGAGCAGTTCTTC
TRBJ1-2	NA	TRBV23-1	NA	CASSPIKLVGYGYTF	TGCGCCAGCAGTCCGATCAAGTTAGTTGGCTATGGCTACACCTTC
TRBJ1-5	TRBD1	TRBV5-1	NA	CASSLGVDRGQPQHF	TGCGCCAGCAGCTTGGGGGTTGACAGGGGTCAGCCCCAGCATTTT